These 27 T cell receptor beta chains came from one sample sequenced in a study of shared clonotypes between healthy human individuals. This table comes from immunoSEQ multiplex PCR, and its TCRdb copy is limited to in-frame clones, with some not included. The sample contains about 2.1 million clones, just under 95% of which appear only once. CD45RO negativity and positive selection for CCR7 defined naive CD8 cells, a population that excluded terminally differentiated effector memory CD45RA+ cells. The sample taken for sequencing was naive CD8+ T cells from PBMCs. These receptors were collected from a man aged 18 to 29 in good health. Some clones in this sample may be carry-over from other donors' samples.

CDR3 protein: CASSVRVENTGELFF. In nucleotides, the CDR3 is TGTGCCAGCAGTGTGAGGGTAGAGAACACCGGGGAGCTGTTTTTT. The chain is built from TRBV2 and TRBJ2-2; weak D call: TRBD2 (5 bases). V was shortened by 4 bases and J by 1 base, with 10 bases between the two germline ends. This CDR3 spans 15 amino acids. The germline V gene encodes CDR1 SNHLY and CDR2 FYNNEI. The whole variable domain, filled in from reference TRBV2 and TRBJ2-2, reads EPEVTQTPSHQVTQMGQEVILRCVPISNHLYFYWYRQILGQKVEFLVSFYNNEISEKSEIFDDQFSVERPDGSNFTLKIRSTKLEDSAMYFCASSVRVENTGELFFGEGSRLTVL.

The V gene is TRBV11-3, the J gene TRBJ2-3; D gene uncertain. Germline CDR1 is SGHNT and CDR2 is YENEEA. Trimming took 4 bases from V and 1 from J, leaving 12 bases between them. CDR3 length: 15 amino acids. CDR3: CASSSHNEGTDTQYF. The CDR3, as DNA: TGTGCCAGCAGCTCGCACAATGAGGGCACAGATACGCAGTATTTT. The complete variable domain, with remaining parts taken from reference TRBV11-3 and TRBJ2-3, reads EAGVVQSPRYKIIEKKQPVAFWCNPISGHNTLYWYLQNLGQGPELLIRYENEEAVDDSQLPKDRFSAERLKGVDSTLKIQPAELGDSAVYLCASSSHNEGTDTQYFGPGTRLTVL.

The rearrangement joins TRBV7-6 to TRBJ2-1, with no clear D. This CDR3 is 14 amino acids long. With 4 bases removed from V and 6 bases from J, the gap between germline ends came to 13 bases. CDR1 is SGHVS and CDR2 is FNYEAQ in the germline V gene. CDR3 DNA: TGTGCCAGCAGCTCGAGTCCTAGGCCCAATGAGCAGTTCTTC. Amino acid sequence: CASSSSPRPNEQFF.

The chain links TRBV6-1 to TRBJ2-1; D gene ambiguous. The germline V and J ends were trimmed by 4 bases and 0 bases, with 13 bases remaining between them. Germline V gene sequence: CDR1 MNHNS, CDR2 SASEGT. The CDR3 covers 16 residues. CDR3 in DNA: TGTGCCAGCAGTGCCGTTAAAGTACCCTCCTACAATGAGCAGTTCTTC. Its protein is CASSAVKVPSYNEQFF.

This chain links TRBV21-1 with TRBJ2-7; the table names TRBD2, a call not compared with the DNA. TRBV21-1 is marked as a pseudogene. The CDR3 extends over 16 amino acids. This chain's CDR3 is CASSNSRRLADYEQYF. CDR3 nucleotide sequence: TGTGCCAGCAGCAACTCCCGGCGGTTGGCAGACTACGAGCAGTACTTC.

The chain employs TRBV9 and TRBJ1-5; 7 bases fit TRBD1. The V and J ends lost 3 bases and 3 bases, in that order; junction bases with no gene match: 3. The CDR3 loop spans 14 amino acids. The germline CDR1 and CDR2 sequences are SGDLS and YYNGEE. The CDR3 spells CASSAGTDNQPQHF. CDR3 in DNA: TGTGCCAGCAGCGCGGGGACAGACAATCAGCCCCAGCATTTT.

This clone was recorded a few times. The rearrangement links TRBV4-1 to TRBJ1-5, with D possibly matching TRBD1 (5 bases). CDR3 length: 15 residues. Germline CDR1 reads MGHRA; CDR2 reads YSYEKL. V lost 1 base and J lost 4, with 11 bases in between. The CDR3 nucleotides read TGCGCCAGCAGCCAAGTCTATGCAGGGAATCAGCCCCAGCATTTT. It specifies CASSQVYAGNQPQHF.

The gene calls are TRBV6-4 and TRBJ1-1; D call uncertain. This CDR3 is built from 12 residues. Germline assignment: CDR1 MRHNA and CDR2 SNTAGT. Deletions cut 0 bases from V and 6 bases from J, with 5 bases between. The CDR3, as DNA: TGTGCCAGCAGTGACTCGGGGTCTGAAGCTTTCTTT. Protein product: CASSDSGSEAFF.

V and J are TRBV21-1 and TRBJ2-3; the table names TRBD2, a call not compared with the DNA. TRBV21-1 is designated a pseudogene. The CDR3 runs to 16 residues. This CDR3 reads CASSKVGLAGAHTQYF. Written as DNA, the CDR3 is TGTGCCAGCAGCAAAGTGGGACTAGCGGGAGCCCATACGCAGTATTTT.

In the case of this clone: Other DNA sequences in this sample translate to the same CDR3. The V call is TRBV9, the J call TRBJ2-7; no reliable D call. The length of the CDR3 is 15 residues. Germline assignment: CDR1 SGDLS and CDR2 YYNGEE. V was cut by 2 bases and J by 0 bases, with 12 bases left in between. The CDR3, as DNA: TGTGCCAGCAGCGTGGCCGCTGGGGTCTCCTACGAGCAGTACTTC. As protein: CASSVAAGVSYEQYF.

The chain has TRBV30 and TRBJ2-7; D call uncertain. Trimming cost V 0 bases and J 9 bases, with 12 bases left between them. CDR1 is GTSNPN, CDR2 SVGIG, per germline (reference sequence). The CDR3 sequence is 12 residues long. CDR3 residues: CAWSVGFGWQYF. CDR3 coding DNA: TGTGCCTGGAGTGTAGGGTTTGGTTGGCAGTACTTC.

This clone was detected only once. This chain connects TRBV7-9 to TRBJ1-2, with TRBD1 identical over 7 bases. Germline V gene sequence: CDR1 SEHNR, CDR2 FQNEAQ (reference sequence). The CDR3 covers 13 residues. V lost 5 bases to trimming and J lost 8 bases; unmatched junction nucleotides: 8. Written as DNA, the CDR3 is TGTGCCAGCAGCACAGGGGTAGAAGGCGGCTACACCTTC. Protein: CASSTGVEGGYTF. Combining the CDR3 with reference TRBV7-9 and TRBJ1-2 gives the whole variable domain DTGVSQNPRHKITKRGQNVTFRCDPISEHNRLYWYRQTLGQGPEFLTYFQNEAQLEKSRLLSDRFSAERPKGSFSTLEIQRTEQGDSAMYLCASSTGVEGGYTFGSGTRLTVV.

This clone was detected once. The J gene is TRBJ2-3, the V gene TRBV4-3; 8 bases fit TRBD2. The V segment lost 0 bases and the J segment 2 bases; nucleotides outside the gene matches: 7. CDR3 length: 17 residues. Germline V gene data show CDR1 as LGHNA and CDR2 as YSLEER. The CDR3 DNA sequence: TGCGCCAGCAGCCAAGATCTACCGGGAGGGGACACAGATACGCAGTATTTT. Translated, it gives CASSQDLPGGDTDTQYF.

The chain combines TRBV18 with TRBJ2-3; 8 bases agree with TRBD2. Unmatched junction bases numbered 16, after V lost 3 bases and J lost 5 bases. This CDR3 is 18 amino acids long. The germline gives CDR1 KGHSH, CDR2 LQKENI. In DNA form, the CDR3 reads TGTGCCAGCTCACCCCCCGGGCTAGCGGGCCAGCGGGGAGATACGCAGTATTTT. It codes for CASSPPGLAGQRGDTQYF.

This clone was recorded once. This chain links TRBV14 with TRBJ2-7; D tentatively reads TRBD1 or TRBD2 (7 bases each). The CDR3 sequence is 17 residues long. CDR1 SGHDN and CDR2 FVKESK come from the germline V gene. Trimming shortened V by 0 bases and J by 2 bases, and 17 bases separated the two germline ends. CDR3 in amino acids: CASSQEGRAGGAYEQYF. The DNA for the CDR3 is TGTGCCAGCAGCCAAGAAGGTCGTGCAGGGGGGGCCTACGAGCAGTACTTC.

V and J are TRBV13 and TRBJ2-3, with 7 bases lining up with TRBD1. The CDR3 has 14 amino acids. Trimming at V came to 3 bases and at J to 4 bases, leaving 4 bases not matched to a gene. Germline CDR1 reads PRHDT; CDR2 reads FYEKMQ (reference sequence). In DNA, the CDR3 is TGTGCCAGCAGCTTTGGGACAGCATCAGATACGCAGTATTTT. It translates to CASSFGTASDTQYF.

The rearrangement joins TRBV6-5 to TRBJ1-1; possible D gene TRBD1, 5 bases. The CDR3 runs to 13 residues. The germline gives CDR1 MNHEY, CDR2 SVGAGI. Trimming stripped 6 bases from V and 1 base from J, with 9 bases between. The CDR3: CASRPGTNTEAFF. The DNA for the CDR3 is TGTGCCAGCAGACCCGGGACGAACACTGAAGCTTTCTTT.

The rearrangement joins TRBV6-5 to TRBJ2-1; no clear D gene. Germline CDR1 MNHEY, CDR2 SVGAGI. The CDR3 has 14 residues. The V and J ends lost 2 bases and 0 bases respectively, with 5 bases between them. In nucleotides, the CDR3 is TGTGCCAGCAGTTACGCGGACTCCTACAATGAGCAGTTCTTC. Protein: CASSYADSYNEQFF.

V gene TRBV28 combines with J gene TRBJ2-5; D is perhaps TRBD1 (5 bases). V lost 6 bases and J 2 bases, leaving 13 bases between the germline ends. The germline CDR1 and CDR2 sequences are MDHEN and SYDVKM. The CDR3 has 14 amino acids. This CDR3 is CASSSIRVQETQYF. The CDR3 DNA is TGTGCCAGCAGCTCCATCAGGGTTCAAGAGACCCAGTACTTC.

This clone was detected once. The chain uses TRBV7-8 and TRBJ2-7; D gene unclear. The germline V and J ends were trimmed by 4 bases and 4 bases, with 8 bases remaining between them. There are 12 residues in the CDR3. CDR1 is SGHVS and CDR2 is FQNEAQ in the germline V gene. In DNA, the CDR3 is TGTGCCAGCAGCTCTACACAGTACGAGCAGTACTTC. This encodes CASSSTQYEQYF.

The DNA for the CDR3 is TGTGCCAGCAGCTTAGGGCGGAAGATCGACGAGCAGTACTTC. Protein product: CASSLGRKIDEQYF. The chain carries TRBV13 and TRBJ2-7; no clear D. Deletions cut 0 bases from V and 5 bases from J, with 11 bases between. CDR3 length: 14 amino acids. Germline CDR1 PRHDT, CDR2 FYEKMQ (reference sequence).

The genes are TRBV11-1 and TRBJ2-3; D may be TRBD1 (5 bases). V gave up 2 bases and J gave up 2 bases, with 11 bases separating them. CDR1 is SGHAT, CDR2 FQDESV, per germline (reference sequence). This CDR3 is built from 15 residues. The CDR3 loop is CASSLPWGATDTQYF. The CDR3 DNA follows: TGTGCCAGCAGCTTACCATGGGGCGCCACAGATACGCAGTATTTT.

V and J are TRBV4-3 and TRBJ1-2; 7 bases agree with TRBD1. Germline V gene sequence: CDR1 LGHNA, CDR2 YSLEER. The V segment lost 1 base and the J segment 2 bases; nucleotides outside the gene matches: 7. CDR3 size: 16 residues. The CDR3 reads CASSQALTGTNYGYTF. The CDR3 DNA is TGCGCCAGCAGCCAAGCGCTGACAGGGACCAACTATGGCTACACCTTC.

The CDR3 DNA reads as TGTGCCAGTAGTAGTTCTCCAGCGGGAGCCTACAATGAGCAGTTCTTC. The encoded protein is CASSSSPAGAYNEQFF. This chain connects TRBV19 to TRBJ2-1; 8 bases are a match to TRBD2. V lost 4 bases to trimming and J lost 2 bases; unmatched junction nucleotides: 7. CDR1 and CDR2 from the germline V gene are LNHDA and SQIVND (reference sequence). The CDR3 is made up of 16 amino acids.

This clone was detected only once. The chain couples TRBV15 to TRBJ2-2; 7 bases agree with TRBD2. The germline gives CDR1 LNHNV, CDR2 YYDKDF (reference sequence). CDR3 length equals 16 residues. With V trimmed by 4 bases and J by 4 bases, 9 bases remained unmatched. This CDR3 is CATSIWGLAGTGELFF. The DNA for the CDR3 is TGTGCCACCAGCATCTGGGGATTAGCGGGCACCGGGGAGCTGTTTTTT.

The rearrangement links TRBV9 to TRBJ1-5; tentative D call: TRBD1 (5 bases). There are 15 residues in the CDR3. Trimming removed 0 bases at V and 1 base at J, with 8 bases between. Germline V gives CDR1 SGDLS, CDR2 YYNGEE. The CDR3 region has the DNA TGTGCCAGCAGCGTAGCAGGGAGCAGCAATCAGCCCCAGCATTTT. Its translation is CASSVAGSSNQPQHF.

This clone was seen only once. V and J are TRBV11-3 and TRBJ1-1, with 8 bases lining up with TRBD1. CDR3 size: 16 residues. V trimming: 4 bases; J trimming: 2 bases; junction bases outside the gene matches: 9. Germline values: CDR1 SGHNT, CDR2 YENEEA. The CDR3 nucleotides are TGTGCCAGCAGCTCGGGGGGACAGGATGGAAACACTGAAGCTTTCTTT. Translated: CASSSGGQDGNTEAFF.